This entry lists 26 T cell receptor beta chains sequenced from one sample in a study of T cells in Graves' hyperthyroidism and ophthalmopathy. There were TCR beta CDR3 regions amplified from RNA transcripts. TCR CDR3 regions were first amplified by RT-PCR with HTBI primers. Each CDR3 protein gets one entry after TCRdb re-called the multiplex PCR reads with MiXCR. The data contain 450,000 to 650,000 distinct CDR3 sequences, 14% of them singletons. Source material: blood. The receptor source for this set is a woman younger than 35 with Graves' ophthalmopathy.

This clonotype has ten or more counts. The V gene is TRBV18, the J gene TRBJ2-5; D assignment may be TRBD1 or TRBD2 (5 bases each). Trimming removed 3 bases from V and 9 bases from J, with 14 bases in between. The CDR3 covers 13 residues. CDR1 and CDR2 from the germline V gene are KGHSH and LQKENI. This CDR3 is CASSPRDGMAQYF. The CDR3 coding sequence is TGTGCCAGCTCACCTCGGGACGGAATGGCCCAGTACTTC. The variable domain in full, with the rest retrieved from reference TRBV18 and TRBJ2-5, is NAGVMQNPRHLVRRRGQEARLRCSPMKGHSHVYWYRQLPEEGLKFMVYLQKENIIDESGMPKERFSAEFPKEGPSILRIQQVVRGDSAAYFCASSPRDGMAQYFGPGTRLLVL.

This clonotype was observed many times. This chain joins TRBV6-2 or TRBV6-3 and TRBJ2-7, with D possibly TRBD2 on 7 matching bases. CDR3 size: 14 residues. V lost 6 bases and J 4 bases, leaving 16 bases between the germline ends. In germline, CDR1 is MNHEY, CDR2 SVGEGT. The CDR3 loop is CASSRPGGWYEQYF. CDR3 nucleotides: TGTGCCAGCAGCCGCCCGGGGGGCTGGTACGAGCAGTACTTC.

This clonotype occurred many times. The chain's CDR3 is CASSFRDRGQYEQYF. For the CDR3, the DNA is TGTGCCAGCAGTTTCCGAGACAGGGGGCAGTACGAGCAGTACTTC. The J gene is TRBJ2-7, the V gene TRBV27; TRBD1 agrees at 10 bases. Germline CDR1 and CDR2: MNHEY and SMNVEV (reference sequence). Unmatched junction bases numbered 6, after V lost 3 bases and J lost 4 bases. This CDR3 is 15 amino acids long.

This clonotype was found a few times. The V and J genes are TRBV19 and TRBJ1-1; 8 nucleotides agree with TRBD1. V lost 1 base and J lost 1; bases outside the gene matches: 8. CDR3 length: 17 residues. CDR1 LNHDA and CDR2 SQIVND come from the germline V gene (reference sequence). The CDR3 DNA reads TGTGCCAGTAGTATAGGAGCAGGGGGCCTATGGAACACTGAAGCTTTCTTT. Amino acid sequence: CASSIGAGGLWNTEAFF. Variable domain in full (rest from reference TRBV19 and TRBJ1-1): DGGITQSPKYLFRKEGQNVTLSCEQNLNHDAMYWYRQDPGQGLRLIYYSQIVNDFQKGDIAEGYSVSREKKESFPLTVTSAQKNPTAFYLCASSIGAGGLWNTEAFFGQGTRLTVV.

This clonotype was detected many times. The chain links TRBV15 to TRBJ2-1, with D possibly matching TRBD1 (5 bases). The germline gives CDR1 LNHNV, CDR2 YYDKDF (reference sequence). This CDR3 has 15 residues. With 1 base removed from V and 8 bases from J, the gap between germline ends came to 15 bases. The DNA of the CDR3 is TGTGCCACCAGCAGAGGAAGGGGTTTTGGTGATGAGCAGTTCTTC. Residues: CATSRGRGFGDEQFF.

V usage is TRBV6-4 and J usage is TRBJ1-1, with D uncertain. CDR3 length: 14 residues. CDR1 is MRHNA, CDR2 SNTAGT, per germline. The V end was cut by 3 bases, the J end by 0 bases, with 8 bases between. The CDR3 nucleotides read TGTGCCAGCAGTGATTCTCCCATGAACACTGAAGCTTTCTTT. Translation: CASSDSPMNTEAFF.

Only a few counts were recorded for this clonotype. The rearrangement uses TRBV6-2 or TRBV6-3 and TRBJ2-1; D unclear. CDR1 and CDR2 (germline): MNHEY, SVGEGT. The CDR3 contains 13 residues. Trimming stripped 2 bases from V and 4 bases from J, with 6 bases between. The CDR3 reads CASSYPGYNEQFF. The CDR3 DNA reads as TGTGCCAGCAGTTACCCAGGTTACAATGAGCAGTTCTTC.

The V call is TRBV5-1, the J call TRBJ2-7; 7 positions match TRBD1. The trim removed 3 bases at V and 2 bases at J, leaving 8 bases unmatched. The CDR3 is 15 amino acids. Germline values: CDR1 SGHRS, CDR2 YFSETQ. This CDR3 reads CASSSPGQATYEQYF. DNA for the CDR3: TGCGCCAGCAGCTCCCCAGGACAGGCCACCTACGAGCAGTACTTC.

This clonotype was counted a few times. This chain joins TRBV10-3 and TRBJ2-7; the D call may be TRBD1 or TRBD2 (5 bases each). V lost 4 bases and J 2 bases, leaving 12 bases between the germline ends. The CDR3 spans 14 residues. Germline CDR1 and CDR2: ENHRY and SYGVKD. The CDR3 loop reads CAISGGTLTYEQYF. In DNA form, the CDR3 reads TGTGCCATCAGTGGTGGGACCCTGACCTACGAGCAGTACTTC.

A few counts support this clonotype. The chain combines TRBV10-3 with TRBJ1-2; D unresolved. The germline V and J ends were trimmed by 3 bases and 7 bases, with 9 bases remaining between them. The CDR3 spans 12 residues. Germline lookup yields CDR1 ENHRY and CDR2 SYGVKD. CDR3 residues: CAISDLGSGYTF. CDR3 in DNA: TGTGCCATCAGTGATTTGGGGAGTGGCTACACCTTC.

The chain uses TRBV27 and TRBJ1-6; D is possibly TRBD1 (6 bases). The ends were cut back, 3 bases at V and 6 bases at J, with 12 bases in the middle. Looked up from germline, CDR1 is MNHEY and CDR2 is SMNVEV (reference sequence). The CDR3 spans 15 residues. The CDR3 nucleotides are TGTGCCAGCAGTTTCGGGGGGCCCGGTAATTCACCCCTCCACTTT. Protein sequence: CASSFGGPGNSPLHF.

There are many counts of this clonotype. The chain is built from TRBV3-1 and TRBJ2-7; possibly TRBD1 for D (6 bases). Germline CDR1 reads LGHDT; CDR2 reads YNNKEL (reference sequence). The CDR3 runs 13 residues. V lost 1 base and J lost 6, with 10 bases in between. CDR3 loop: CASSQVRGIEQYF. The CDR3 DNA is TGTGCCAGCAGCCAAGTCAGGGGCATCGAGCAGTACTTC.

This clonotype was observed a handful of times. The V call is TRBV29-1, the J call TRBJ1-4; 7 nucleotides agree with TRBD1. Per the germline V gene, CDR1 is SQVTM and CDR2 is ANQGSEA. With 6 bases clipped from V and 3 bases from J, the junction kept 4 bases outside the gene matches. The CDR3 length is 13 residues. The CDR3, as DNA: TGCAGCGTGCAGGGGGGCGCTAATGAAAAACTGTTTTTT. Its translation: CSVQGGANEKLFF. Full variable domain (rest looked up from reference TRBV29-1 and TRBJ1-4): SAVISQKPSRDICQRGTSLTIQCQVDSQVTMMFWYRQQPGQSLTLIATANQGSEATYESGFVIDKFPISRPNLTFSTLTVSNMSPEDSSIYLCSVQGGANEKLFFGSGTQLSVL.

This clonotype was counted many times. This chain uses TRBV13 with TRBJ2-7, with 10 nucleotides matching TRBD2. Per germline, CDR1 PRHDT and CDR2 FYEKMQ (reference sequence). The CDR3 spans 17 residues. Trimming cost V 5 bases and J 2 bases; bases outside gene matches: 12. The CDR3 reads CASSVLTGTSDPYEQYF. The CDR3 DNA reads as TGTGCCAGCAGCGTTCTCACCGGGACTAGCGACCCCTACGAGCAGTACTTC.

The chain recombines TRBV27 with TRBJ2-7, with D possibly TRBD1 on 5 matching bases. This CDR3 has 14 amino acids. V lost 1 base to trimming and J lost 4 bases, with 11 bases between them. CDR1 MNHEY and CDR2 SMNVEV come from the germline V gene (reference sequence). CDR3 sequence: CASSLYDSTYEQYF. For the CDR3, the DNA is TGTGCCAGCAGTTTATATGACAGTACATACGAGCAGTACTTC.

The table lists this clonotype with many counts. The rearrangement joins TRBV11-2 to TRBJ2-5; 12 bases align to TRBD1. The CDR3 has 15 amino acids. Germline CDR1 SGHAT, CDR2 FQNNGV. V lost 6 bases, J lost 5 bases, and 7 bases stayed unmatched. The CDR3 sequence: CASSQGQGARETQYF. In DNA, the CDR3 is TGTGCCAGCAGTCAGGGACAGGGGGCCCGGGAGACCCAGTACTTC.

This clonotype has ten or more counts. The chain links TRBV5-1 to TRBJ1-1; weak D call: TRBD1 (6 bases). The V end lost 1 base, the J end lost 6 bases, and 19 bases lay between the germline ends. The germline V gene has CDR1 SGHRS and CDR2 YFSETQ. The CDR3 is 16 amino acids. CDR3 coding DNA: TGCGCCAGCAGCTTGATCCCGGACCGCGAGGGGGCTGAAGCTTTCTTT. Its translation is CASSLIPDREGAEAFF.

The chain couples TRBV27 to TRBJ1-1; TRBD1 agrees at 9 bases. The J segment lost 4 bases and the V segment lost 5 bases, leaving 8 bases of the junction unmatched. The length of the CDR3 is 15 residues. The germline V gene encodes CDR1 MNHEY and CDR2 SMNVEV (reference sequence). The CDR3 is CASSAWDRVSTEAFF. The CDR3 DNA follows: TGTGCCAGCAGTGCATGGGACAGGGTCTCCACTGAAGCTTTCTTT.

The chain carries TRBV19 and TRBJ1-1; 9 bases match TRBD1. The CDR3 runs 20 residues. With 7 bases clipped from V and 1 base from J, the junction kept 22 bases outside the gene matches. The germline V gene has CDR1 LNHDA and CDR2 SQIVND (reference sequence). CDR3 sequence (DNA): TGTGCCAGTACCGACGGGGGTTCCTACAGGGGGCGTGGGGGGAACACTGAAGCTTTCTTT. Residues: CASTDGGSYRGRGGNTEAFF.

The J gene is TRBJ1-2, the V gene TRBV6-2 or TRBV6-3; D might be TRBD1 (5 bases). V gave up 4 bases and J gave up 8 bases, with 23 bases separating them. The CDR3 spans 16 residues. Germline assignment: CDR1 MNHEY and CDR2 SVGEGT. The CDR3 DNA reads TGTGCCAGCAGTTCCCCTTCTACGGACACTCTCCCCGGCTACACCTTC. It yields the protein CASSSPSTDTLPGYTF.

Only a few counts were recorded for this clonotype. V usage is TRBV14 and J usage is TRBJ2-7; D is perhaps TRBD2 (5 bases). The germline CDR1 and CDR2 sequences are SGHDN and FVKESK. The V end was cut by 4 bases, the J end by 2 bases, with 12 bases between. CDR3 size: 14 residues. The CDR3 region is CASSPGLMAYEQYF. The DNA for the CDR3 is TGTGCCAGCAGCCCCGGACTTATGGCCTACGAGCAGTACTTC.

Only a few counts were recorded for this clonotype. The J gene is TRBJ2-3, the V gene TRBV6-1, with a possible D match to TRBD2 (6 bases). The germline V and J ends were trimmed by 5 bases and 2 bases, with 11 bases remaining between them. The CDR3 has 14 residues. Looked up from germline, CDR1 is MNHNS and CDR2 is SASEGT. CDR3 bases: TGTGCCAGCAGTTACAGGACTACCACAGATACGCAGTATTTT. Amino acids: CASSYRTTTDTQYF.

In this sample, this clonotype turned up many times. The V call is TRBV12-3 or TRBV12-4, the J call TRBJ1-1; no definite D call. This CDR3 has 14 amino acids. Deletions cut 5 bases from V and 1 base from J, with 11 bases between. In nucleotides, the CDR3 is TGTGCCAGCAGTCCCAACCTCAGGAACACTGAAGCTTTCTTT. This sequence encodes CASSPNLRNTEAFF.

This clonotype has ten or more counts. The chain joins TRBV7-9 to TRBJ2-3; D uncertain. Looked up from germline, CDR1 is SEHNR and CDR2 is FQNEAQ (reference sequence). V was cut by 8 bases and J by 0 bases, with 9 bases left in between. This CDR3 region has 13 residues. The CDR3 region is CASCPASTDTQYF. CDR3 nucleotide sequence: TGTGCCAGCTGTCCAGCGAGCACAGATACGCAGTATTTT.

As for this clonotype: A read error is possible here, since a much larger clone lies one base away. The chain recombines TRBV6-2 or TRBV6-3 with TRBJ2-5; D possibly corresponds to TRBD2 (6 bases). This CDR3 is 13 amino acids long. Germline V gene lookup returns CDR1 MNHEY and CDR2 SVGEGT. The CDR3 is CASGLAHQEIQYF. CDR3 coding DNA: TGTGCCAGCGGCCTAGCGCACCAAGAGATCCAGTACTTC.

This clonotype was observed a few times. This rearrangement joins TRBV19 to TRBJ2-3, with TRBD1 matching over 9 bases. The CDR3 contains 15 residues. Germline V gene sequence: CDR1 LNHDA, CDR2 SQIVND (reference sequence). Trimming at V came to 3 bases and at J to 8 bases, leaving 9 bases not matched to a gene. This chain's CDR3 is CASSITQGAKGTQYF. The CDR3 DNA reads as TGTGCCAGTAGTATTACACAGGGGGCGAAGGGTACGCAGTATTTT. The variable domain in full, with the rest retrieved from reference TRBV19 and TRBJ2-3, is DGGITQSPKYLFRKEGQNVTLSCEQNLNHDAMYWYRQDPGQGLRLIYYSQIVNDFQKGDIAEGYSVSREKKESFPLTVTSAQKNPTAFYLCASSITQGAKGTQYFGPGTRLTVL.